This entry features one TCR beta chain sequence. As processed by the authors: Reference gene primer amplification gave estimated nucleated cell counts. Sequenced by immunoSEQ multiplex PCR; TCRdb stores in-frame clones only, minus some. The V and J calls and clone size come from that table; D and trimming were worked out from the DNA. In the table there are roughly 400,000 clones, around 92% of which are singletons. Participants spanned ages roughly 18 to 90 years and resided in roughly 26 US areas. Two negative PCRs, clearance, or symptom resolution were required of recovered Cohort 3 donors. This record belongs to a study of blood T cell repertoires in COVID-19. Study background: In each case, the material was cDNA or gDNA derived from T cells, B-cell-depleted T cells, or PBMCs.

This CDR3 comprises 13 residues. V was shortened by 4 bases and J by 7 bases, with 10 bases between the two germline ends. This TCR was sampled from a woman in her 30s who had recovered from COVID-19. The chain has TRBV12-3 or TRBV12-4 and TRBJ2-2, with D possibly being TRBD2 (5 bases). The sequenced sample was PBMCs or T cells enriched from blood (not recorded which). CDR3 protein: CASSYGVVGELFF. The CDR3 bases are TGTGCCAGCAGTTACGGGGTGGTCGGGGAGCTGTTTTTT.